The next 31 T cell receptor beta chains were all read from a single sample in a study of blood T cell repertoires in COVID-19. Here immunoSEQ multiplex PCR was the method, and the copy in TCRdb shows in-frame clones only, minus some. The profile shows around 280,000 clones, under 90% of them singletons. What was sequenced was peripheral blood. Receptors were obtained from a woman in her twenties or thirties with COVID-19, enrolled during active disease.

The sample holds a few counts of this clone. CDR3 region: CASSPGRDNEQFF. For the CDR3, the DNA is TGTGCCAGCTCACCGGGGAGGGACAATGAGCAGTTCTTC. The chain links TRBV18 to TRBJ2-1; 7 nucleotides match TRBD2. Trimming at V came to 3 bases and at J to 5 bases, leaving 1 base not matched to a gene. CDR1 KGHSH and CDR2 LQKENI come from the germline V gene. This CDR3 is built from 13 residues. Combining the CDR3 with reference TRBV18 and TRBJ2-1 gives the whole variable domain NAGVMQNPRHLVRRRGQEARLRCSPMKGHSHVYWYRQLPEEGLKFMVYLQKENIIDESGMPKERFSAEFPKEGPSILRIQQVVRGDSAAYFCASSPGRDNEQFFGPGTRLTVL.

The chain is built from TRBV4-2 and TRBJ2-5; D unresolved. Per the germline V gene, CDR1 is LGHNA and CDR2 is YNFKEQ. The CDR3 sequence is 16 residues long. Trimming cost V 0 bases and J 7 bases, with 18 bases left between them. CDR3 nucleotide sequence: TGTGCCAGCAGCCAAGAGACACCCGTACTCGCAGGGACCCAGTACTTC. It yields the protein CASSQETPVLAGTQYF.

V and J are TRBV5-4 and TRBJ2-1; 8 bases map to TRBD2. The CDR3 runs to 13 residues. CDR1 is SGHNT, CDR2 YYREEE, per germline (reference sequence). J gave up 6 bases and V 4 bases, and 3 bases lay outside the gene matches. The CDR3 reads CASSPGGGNEQFF. The DNA for the CDR3 is TGTGCCAGCAGCCCCGGGGGGGGCAATGAGCAGTTCTTC.

Only one count was recorded for this clone. J is TRBJ1-2 and V is TRBV27; 7 bases match TRBD1. The trim removed 6 bases at V and 8 bases at J, leaving 12 bases unmatched. Looked up from germline, CDR1 is MNHEY and CDR2 is SMNVEV (reference sequence). The CDR3 is made up of 14 amino acids. The DNA of the CDR3 is TGTGCCAGCAGCCCACAGGGGATTTTAGGCGGCTACACCTTC. The encoded protein is CASSPQGILGGYTF.

The genes are TRBV19 and TRBJ2-7; TRBD1 agrees at 8 bases. Germline V gene lookup returns CDR1 LNHDA and CDR2 SQIVND (reference sequence). The CDR3 is 15 amino acids. V was pared by 6 bases and J by 2 bases, with 9 bases of the junction left unmatched. The chain's CDR3 is CASRYRDRRAYEQYF. The CDR3 region has the DNA TGTGCCAGTAGATACCGGGACAGGCGCGCCTACGAGCAGTACTTC. The full variable domain, with the rest looked up from reference TRBV19 and TRBJ2-7, is DGGITQSPKYLFRKEGQNVTLSCEQNLNHDAMYWYRQDPGQGLRLIYYSQIVNDFQKGDIAEGYSVSREKKESFPLTVTSAQKNPTAFYLCASRYRDRRAYEQYFGPGTRLTVT.

The chain combines TRBV18 with TRBJ1-4; D gene ambiguous. The V gene lost 6 bases and the J gene lost 10 bases, with 9 bases spanning the gap. The CDR3 extends over 11 amino acids. Per germline, CDR1 KGHSH and CDR2 LQKENI. The CDR3 DNA sequence: TGTGCCAGCTCCCAAGGAGGAAAACTGTTTTTT. Encoded protein: CASSQGGKLFF.

The genes are TRBV2 and TRBJ2-1, with a weak D call TRBD1 (7 bases). CDR1 is SNHLY, CDR2 FYNNEI, per germline. V gave up 7 bases and J gave up 0 bases, with 13 bases separating them. CDR3 length equals 15 residues. The CDR3 DNA sequence: TGTGCCAGCACTCGGGGGACAGACTCCTACAATGAGCAGTTCTTC. Translating gives CASTRGTDSYNEQFF.

The chain couples TRBV19 to TRBJ1-6; the match to TRBD1 covers 10 bases. CDR3 length equals 19 residues. With V trimmed by 3 bases and J by 9 bases, 17 bases remained unmatched. CDR1 and CDR2 (germline): LNHDA, SQIVND (reference sequence). CDR3 DNA: TGTGCCAGTAGTATTACCGGGACAGGGGCGATATCGAGGAGTTCACCCCTCCACTTT. Protein sequence: CASSITGTGAISRSSPLHF.

The chain recombines TRBV7-2 with TRBJ2-6, with a tentative D call TRBD2 (5 bases). The CDR3 is 16 residues long. V was cut by 1 base and J by 0 bases, with 7 bases left in between. Germline lookup yields CDR1 SGHTA and CDR2 FQGNSA. CDR3 amino acids: CASSLEGASGANVLTF. Written as DNA, the CDR3 is TGTGCCAGCAGCTTAGAGGGAGCCTCTGGGGCCAACGTCCTGACTTTC.

The V call is TRBV6-5, the J call TRBJ1-1; tentative D call: TRBD1 (5 bases). CDR1 is MNHEY and CDR2 is SVGAGI in the germline V gene. The CDR3 runs 15 residues. The V and J ends lost 8 bases and 5 bases respectively, with 21 bases between them. Here the CDR3 reads CASYKISGISTEAFF. CDR3 in DNA: TGTGCCAGCTATAAGATTTCAGGGATTTCGACTGAAGCTTTCTTT.

The CDR3 region has the DNA TGTGCCAGCAGCTCGAACCCCCAGGGGGCAATTGACACTGAAGCTTTCTTT. Its protein is CASSSNPQGAIDTEAFF. The chain links TRBV7-8 to TRBJ1-1; TRBD1 agrees at 8 bases. The CDR3 consists of 17 residues. CDR1 is SGHVS and CDR2 is FQNEAQ in the germline V gene. The ends lost 4 bases at V and 3 bases at J; junction bases unmatched: 13.

This chain joins TRBV5-1 and TRBJ1-5; TRBD1 matches at 9 bases. Germline loops: CDR1 SGHRS, CDR2 YFSETQ. J was trimmed by 0 bases and V by 4 bases; bases with no gene match: 8. CDR3 length: 17 residues. CDR3 DNA sequence: TGCGCCAGCAGCCAACCGGGACAGGGTAATAGCAATCAGCCCCAGCATTTT. Its translation: CASSQPGQGNSNQPQHF.

The genes are TRBV4-1 and TRBJ2-3; no clear D. The CDR3 contains 12 residues. V lost 4 bases to trimming and J lost 6 bases, with 8 bases between them. Per germline, CDR1 MGHRA and CDR2 YSYEKL. This chain's CDR3 is CASSRGTDTQYF. DNA of the CDR3: TGCGCCAGCAGCCGAGGAACGGATACGCAGTATTTT.

This clone was recorded once. The CDR3 DNA sequence: TGTGCCAGCAACTCCCTTTGGGACAGCACAAGCTCCTACGAGCAGTACTTC. Its protein is CASNSLWDSTSSYEQYF. The rearrangement joins TRBV28 to TRBJ2-7; 7 bases line up with TRBD1. There are 17 residues in the CDR3. Germline V gene lookup returns CDR1 MDHEN and CDR2 SYDVKM. The junction had 15 bases not matched to a gene; V was cut back by 7 bases and J by 0 bases.

This clone is a singleton in its sample. CDR3 sequence reads: CASSLDLSGGTINEKLFF. CDR3 nucleotides: TGCGCCAGCAGCTTGGATTTGTCGGGAGGCACCATCAATGAAAAACTGTTTTTT. The rearrangement uses TRBV5-1 and TRBJ1-4; D unresolved. V lost 0 bases, J lost 5 bases, and 20 bases lay in between. Germline V gene data show CDR1 as SGHRS and CDR2 as YFSETQ. This CDR3 contains 18 residues.

DNA of the CDR3: TGTGCCAGCAGAGCCCTCCCCGGACAGGTGAGCACTGAAGCTTTCTTT. It encodes CASRALPGQVSTEAFF. The chain couples TRBV28 to TRBJ1-1; 7 bases match TRBD1. Germline CDR1 and CDR2: MDHEN and SYDVKM. The CDR3 is 16 amino acids. The junction had 14 bases not matched to a gene; V was cut back by 6 bases and J by 4 bases.

This chain uses TRBV12-5 with TRBJ2-7, with 9 bases identical to TRBD1. J lost 7 bases, V lost 3 bases, and 7 bases had no gene match. Germline-derived CDR1 and CDR2 are LGHNT and FRNRAP. The CDR3 is 14 residues long. CDR3 amino acids: CASGFAGQGMEQYF. Here the CDR3 DNA reads TGTGCTAGTGGTTTTGCCGGACAGGGGATGGAGCAGTACTTC.

The chain employs TRBV20-1 and TRBJ2-1; D is possibly TRBD2 (5 bases). The CDR3 consists of 13 residues. The germline V and J ends were trimmed by 3 bases and 15 bases, with 21 bases remaining between them. The germline CDR1 and CDR2 sequences are DFQATT and SNEGSKA (reference sequence). This chain's CDR3 is CSASPSRGQKRFF. CDR3 DNA sequence: TGCAGTGCTAGTCCCTCTCGGGGTCAAAAACGGTTCTTC.

The V and J genes are TRBV12-3 or TRBV12-4 and TRBJ1-1; D gene uncertain. The CDR3 has 13 amino acids. Trimming removed 1 base at V and 7 bases at J, with 10 bases between. CDR3 nucleotide sequence: TGTGCCAGCAGTTTAGGAGGTGCCCTTGAAGCTTTCTTT. It encodes CASSLGGALEAFF.

This clone was recorded only once. The V and J genes are TRBV11-3 and TRBJ2-2; D remains ambiguous. The germline gives CDR1 SGHNT, CDR2 YENEEA. The length of the CDR3 is 17 residues. Trimming removed 3 bases at V and 5 bases at J, with 19 bases between. The DNA of the CDR3 is TGTGCCAGCAGCTTGAACAGATCTATTGAGTTAACCGGGGAGCTGTTTTTT. This gives the protein CASSLNRSIELTGELFF.

V usage is TRBV7-9 and J usage is TRBJ1-2; TRBD1 aligns across 7 bases. Per germline, CDR1 SEHNR and CDR2 FQNEAQ (reference sequence). Trimming at V came to 10 bases and at J to 7 bases, leaving 9 bases not matched to a gene. CDR3 size: 12 residues. In DNA, the CDR3 is TGTGCCACCCCAGGGGGACTCAGTGGCTACACCTTC. This gives the protein CATPGGLSGYTF.

This rearrangement joins TRBV4-1 to TRBJ2-5; the match to TRBD1 covers 7 bases. Germline CDR1 is MGHRA and CDR2 is YSYEKL. The ends lost 5 bases at V and 2 bases at J; junction bases unmatched: 11. The CDR3 sequence is 16 residues long. CDR3 nucleotide sequence: TGCGCCAGCAGCGAGAGCGAGGGGGCTGGGCAAGAGACCCAGTACTTC. This gives the protein CASSESEGAGQETQYF.

The rearrangement links TRBV2 to TRBJ2-4, with a possible D match to TRBD1 (5 bases). The CDR3 runs 19 residues. Trimming stripped 5 bases from V and 0 bases from J, with 23 bases between. Germline assignment: CDR1 SNHLY and CDR2 FYNNEI. CDR3 nucleotides: TGTGCCAGCAGTCCCCTTCCCCCCTTGGCGGACATAGCCAAAAACATTCAGTACTTC. Translated: CASSPLPPLADIAKNIQYF.

The chain combines TRBV3-1 (or the pseudogene TRBV3-2) with TRBJ1-6; D gene uncertain. The CDR3 is made up of 12 amino acids. V gave up 6 bases and J gave up 8 bases, with 8 bases separating them. CDR1 LGHDT and CDR2 YNNKEL come from the germline V gene (reference sequence). As DNA, the CDR3 is TGTGCCAGCAGTCTGGCGGATTCACCCCTCCACTTT. Its protein is CASSLADSPLHF.

As to this clone: Compared with germline, one end of the junction differs, possibly owing to a read error. The V gene is TRBV7-8, the J gene TRBJ1-5; D gene unclear. The germline V gene has CDR1 SGHVS and CDR2 FQNEAQ. There are 17 residues in the CDR3. CDR3 loop: CVSSQLLDPEGNQPQHF. The CDR3, as DNA: TGTGTCAGCAGCCAACTATTAGATCCGGAGGGCAATCAGCCCCAGCATTTT. The variable domain in full, with the rest retrieved from reference TRBV7-8 and TRBJ1-5, is GAGVSQSPRYKVAKRGQDVALRCDPISGHVSLFWYQQALGQGPEFLTYFQNEAQLDKSGLPSDRFFAERPEGSVSTLKIQRTQQEDSAVYLCVSSQLLDPEGNQPQHFGDGTRLSIL.

V is TRBV6-5 and J is TRBJ2-3; TRBD1 matches 12 bases. V shed 1 base, J shed 4 bases, and the junction held 0 bases outside the gene matches. Germline V gives CDR1 MNHEY, CDR2 SVGAGI. The CDR3 length is 15 residues. CDR3 sequence reads: CASSYWDRGPDTQYF. CDR3 nucleotide sequence: TGTGCCAGCAGTTACTGGGACAGGGGGCCAGATACGCAGTATTTT.

V usage is TRBV7-9 and J usage is TRBJ2-7; 8 nucleotides agree with TRBD2. The CDR3 spans 14 residues. V lost 4 bases, J lost 3 bases, and 5 bases stayed unmatched. Germline CDR1 reads SEHNR; CDR2 reads FQNEAQ (reference sequence). CDR3 loop: CASSSTGLDYEQYF. In DNA form, the CDR3 reads TGTGCCAGCAGCTCCACGGGACTAGACTACGAGCAGTACTTC.

The V call is TRBV10-3, the J call TRBJ1-2, with no clear D. The CDR3 spans 13 residues. V was clipped by 3 bases and J by 6 bases, with 11 bases between them. The germline CDR1 and CDR2 sequences are ENHRY and SYGVKD. The CDR3 DNA reads TGTGCCATCAGTGAATCCCCCGCGGATGGCTACACCTTC. The encoded protein is CAISESPADGYTF.

The gene calls are TRBV29-1 and TRBJ2-2, with TRBD2 as a possible D gene (6 bases). Per germline, CDR1 SQVTM and CDR2 ANQGSEA. This CDR3 is 14 amino acids long. V shed 4 bases and J shed 8 bases, with 17 bases lying between them. The chain's CDR3 is CSVGMRGDGGELFF. In DNA form, the CDR3 reads TGCAGCGTTGGGATGCGGGGAGACGGGGGGGAGCTGTTTTTT.

V gene TRBV28 combines with J gene TRBJ1-2, with 7 bases aligning to TRBD1. The CDR3 runs to 13 residues. From germline, CDR1 is MDHEN and CDR2 SYDVKM. The trim removed 5 bases at V and 6 bases at J, leaving 6 bases unmatched. CDR3 nucleotides: TGTGCCAGCAGTGCCCGGGACAGTGATGGCTACACCTTC. It translates to CASSARDSDGYTF.

This rearrangement joins TRBV19 to TRBJ2-3, with D hard to call. The germline V and J ends were trimmed by 7 bases and 4 bases, with 12 bases remaining between them. Germline assignment: CDR1 LNHDA and CDR2 SQIVND (reference sequence). The length of the CDR3 is 13 residues. This CDR3 reads CASKNGWSDTQYF. CDR3 sequence (DNA): TGTGCCAGTAAGAACGGTTGGTCAGATACGCAGTATTTT.